Listed below are T cell receptor beta chains from one sample, sequenced in a study of blood T cell repertoires in COVID-19. This table comes from immunoSEQ multiplex PCR, and its TCRdb copy is limited to in-frame clones, with some not included. This sample yields approximately 90,000 clones, of which around nine tenths are seen a single time; about 3.2% belongs to the top ten. Material for sequencing was peripheral blood. These receptors came from a woman in her sixties or seventies with acute or convalescent COVID-19. Both conserved end residues are part of each CDR3. A D gene is named only where the DNA matches it firmly. Clone size is shown for a subset of rows, as once, few, many or a class of expanded clone.

d_gene	v_gene	abundance	j_gene	CDR3nt	CDR3aa
TRBD2	TRBV27	once	TRBJ2-1	TGTGCCAGCAGGCGAGCGGGGGGCAATGAGCAGTTCTTC	CASRRAGGNEQFF
.	TRBV28	.	TRBJ1-6	TGTGCCAGCACTTCGGGCGGGGGCTTTCTCAGTTCACCCCTCCACTTT	CASTSGGGFLSSPLHF
.	TRBV10-1	.	TRBJ1-5	TGCGCCAGCAGTGAGTCACAGAATCAGCCCCAGCATTTT	CASSESQNQPQHF
TRBD1	TRBV6-5	.	TRBJ1-4	TGTGCCAGCAGAAAAACAGGGGATAATGAAAAACTGTTTTTT	CASRKTGDNEKLFF
TRBD2	TRBV4-2	.	TRBJ2-5	TGTGCCAGCAGCCATGGGACTAGCGGGAGGGAAGAGACCCAGTACTTC	CASSHGTSGREETQYF
TRBD1	TRBV5-1	.	TRBJ1-1	TGCGCCAGCTACCCGGGACAGGGAATTCGCACGAACACTGAAGCTTTCTTT	CASYPGQGIRTNTEAFF
.	TRBV7-2	.	TRBJ1-2	TGTGCCAGCAGCTTAGGGGGAGGCTATGGCTACACCTTC	CASSLGGGYGYTF
TRBD1	TRBV6-9	once	TRBJ1-6	TGTGCCAGCAGCTATCCCGGGACAGGGAGGCCGGGTAATTCACCCCTCCACTTT	CASSYPGTGRPGNSPLHF
.	TRBV29-1	once	TRBJ1-6	TGCAGCGCTTCCACCGCACACGATTCACCCCTCCACTTT	CSASTAHDSPLHF
TRBD2	TRBV19	once	TRBJ2-3	TGTGCCAGTAGTATTTCAGCGGGGTTCACAGATACGCAGTATTTT	CASSISAGFTDTQYF
.	TRBV5-4	once	TRBJ1-2	TGTGCCAGCAGCTTGGGGAGGGGGGGCGAGCGTGGCTACACCTTC	CASSLGRGGERGYTF
TRBD1	TRBV19	.	TRBJ1-2	TGTGCCAGTAGTACCAGCCCGGACAGGGTCAATGGCTACACCTTC	CASSTSPDRVNGYTF
TRBD1	TRBV19	.	TRBJ1-1	TGTGCCAGTGGCCCACAGGGGAAGAACACTGAAGCTTTCTTT	CASGPQGKNTEAFF
.	TRBV29-1	.	TRBJ2-7	TGCAGCGTCGGTTTAGCGGCCCCTACCTACGAGCAGTACTTC	CSVGLAAPTYEQYF
.	TRBV6-5	once	TRBJ2-6	TGTGCCAGCTCCCAAGGGGTCACTGGGGCCAACGTCCTGACTTTC	CASSQGVTGANVLTF
.	TRBV5-1	.	TRBJ1-4	TGCGCCAGCAGCTTGGGTATCGCAACTAATGAAAAACTGTTTTTT	CASSLGIATNEKLFF
.	TRBV9	.	TRBJ1-6	TGTGCCAGCAGCGGACAGAGTCTAAATTCACCCCTCCACTTT	CASSGQSLNSPLHF
.	TRBV11-2	.	TRBJ2-7	TGTGCCAGCAGCTTAGAGGCAAATAGGAGACCCTACGAGCAGTACTTC	CASSLEANRRPYEQYF
.	TRBV3-1/TRBV3-2	.	TRBJ1-2	TGTGCCAGCAGCCAAGAAGTAGGGGCCTATGGCTACACCTTC	CASSQEVGAYGYTF
.	TRBV6-5	.	TRBJ2-7	TGTGCCAGCAGTTATAAGACCCCAGGGGTAGGGTACGAGCAGTACTTC	CASSYKTPGVGYEQYF
TRBD2	TRBV27	.	TRBJ2-1	TGTGCCAGCCGGACTAGCGGGGGGGCCCTGTCGTTCTTC	CASRTSGGALSFF
.	TRBV28	.	TRBJ1-6	TGTGCCAGCAGTTCGATAGGGGGTGGTTCACCCCTCCACTTT	CASSSIGGGSPLHF
.	TRBV4-1	.	TRBJ2-7	TGCGCCAGCAGCAAAGGTGGCAGTTCCTACGAGCAGTACTTC	CASSKGGSSYEQYF
TRBD1	TRBV7-9	.	TRBJ2-7	TGTGCCAGCAGTCATCCCACGGGACAGCGCGAGCAGTACTTC	CASSHPTGQREQYF
.	TRBV28	.	TRBJ2-2	TGTGCCAGCAGTTTTATGGGACTCCCCATTGGGACCGGGGAGCTGTTTTTT	CASSFMGLPIGTGELFF
TRBD2	TRBV19	.	TRBJ2-5	TGTGCCAGTAGTCAAAGAACAAGCGGGATGGGATGGCGAGAGACCCAGTACTTC	CASSQRTSGMGWRETQYF
.	TRBV7-8	.	TRBJ1-3	TGTGCCAGCAGCTTATTGGGGGCAGGAAACACCATATATTTT	CASSLLGAGNTIYF
TRBD2	TRBV10-2	.	TRBJ2-2	TGCGCCACCTTACTAGCGACGAACACCGGGGAGCTGTTTTTT	CATLLATNTGELFF
TRBD1	TRBV12-5	once	TRBJ2-5	TGTGCTAGTGGTTTGGGACAGGGGGTACAGCAACTCGAGACCCAGTACTTC	CASGLGQGVQQLETQYF
TRBD2	TRBV18	.	TRBJ2-4	TGTGCCAGCGGGGTAGCGGGGGAAAACATTCAGTACTTC	CASGVAGENIQYF
TRBD1	TRBV10-2	.	TRBJ1-6	TGCGCCAGCAGTGGACAGGGGTTGGATAATTCACCCCTCCACTTT	CASSGQGLDNSPLHF
TRBD2	TRBV3-1/TRBV3-2	few	TRBJ2-1	TGTGCCAGCAGCCTGTCCGGGCGGGAGTTCAATGAGCAGTTCTTC	CASSLSGREFNEQFF
.	TRBV28	once	TRBJ1-2	TGTGCCAGCAACGGGGGTGTAAGCGGCTACACCTTC	CASNGGVSGYTF
.	TRBV21-1	.	TRBJ1-1	TGTGCCAGCAGCAATTCCCCTCGTTCGGCAGGGGCCTCGAACACTGAAGCTTTCTTT	CASSNSPRSAGASNTEAFF
.	TRBV19	.	TRBJ1-3	TGTGCCAGTAGTTGGACACCTGGAAACACCATATATTTT	CASSWTPGNTIYF
TRBD1	TRBV6-5	.	TRBJ2-3	TGTGCCACGGAAATCGACAGGGCTAGGGCAGATACGCAGTATTTT	CATEIDRARADTQYF
.	TRBV24-1	.	TRBJ2-3	TGTGCCACCAGTGATGGGGAGTTAATCTCCATCGGTACGCAGTATTTT	CATSDGELISIGTQYF
.	TRBV5-1	.	TRBJ1-1	TGCGCCAGCAGCTTAAGAGAGGCGGCTCGGCCCAACACTGAAGCTTTCTTT	CASSLREAARPNTEAFF
.	TRBV28	.	TRBJ1-2	TGTGCCAGCAGTTTTGGACACCTGAGTAACTATGGCTACACCTTC	CASSFGHLSNYGYTF